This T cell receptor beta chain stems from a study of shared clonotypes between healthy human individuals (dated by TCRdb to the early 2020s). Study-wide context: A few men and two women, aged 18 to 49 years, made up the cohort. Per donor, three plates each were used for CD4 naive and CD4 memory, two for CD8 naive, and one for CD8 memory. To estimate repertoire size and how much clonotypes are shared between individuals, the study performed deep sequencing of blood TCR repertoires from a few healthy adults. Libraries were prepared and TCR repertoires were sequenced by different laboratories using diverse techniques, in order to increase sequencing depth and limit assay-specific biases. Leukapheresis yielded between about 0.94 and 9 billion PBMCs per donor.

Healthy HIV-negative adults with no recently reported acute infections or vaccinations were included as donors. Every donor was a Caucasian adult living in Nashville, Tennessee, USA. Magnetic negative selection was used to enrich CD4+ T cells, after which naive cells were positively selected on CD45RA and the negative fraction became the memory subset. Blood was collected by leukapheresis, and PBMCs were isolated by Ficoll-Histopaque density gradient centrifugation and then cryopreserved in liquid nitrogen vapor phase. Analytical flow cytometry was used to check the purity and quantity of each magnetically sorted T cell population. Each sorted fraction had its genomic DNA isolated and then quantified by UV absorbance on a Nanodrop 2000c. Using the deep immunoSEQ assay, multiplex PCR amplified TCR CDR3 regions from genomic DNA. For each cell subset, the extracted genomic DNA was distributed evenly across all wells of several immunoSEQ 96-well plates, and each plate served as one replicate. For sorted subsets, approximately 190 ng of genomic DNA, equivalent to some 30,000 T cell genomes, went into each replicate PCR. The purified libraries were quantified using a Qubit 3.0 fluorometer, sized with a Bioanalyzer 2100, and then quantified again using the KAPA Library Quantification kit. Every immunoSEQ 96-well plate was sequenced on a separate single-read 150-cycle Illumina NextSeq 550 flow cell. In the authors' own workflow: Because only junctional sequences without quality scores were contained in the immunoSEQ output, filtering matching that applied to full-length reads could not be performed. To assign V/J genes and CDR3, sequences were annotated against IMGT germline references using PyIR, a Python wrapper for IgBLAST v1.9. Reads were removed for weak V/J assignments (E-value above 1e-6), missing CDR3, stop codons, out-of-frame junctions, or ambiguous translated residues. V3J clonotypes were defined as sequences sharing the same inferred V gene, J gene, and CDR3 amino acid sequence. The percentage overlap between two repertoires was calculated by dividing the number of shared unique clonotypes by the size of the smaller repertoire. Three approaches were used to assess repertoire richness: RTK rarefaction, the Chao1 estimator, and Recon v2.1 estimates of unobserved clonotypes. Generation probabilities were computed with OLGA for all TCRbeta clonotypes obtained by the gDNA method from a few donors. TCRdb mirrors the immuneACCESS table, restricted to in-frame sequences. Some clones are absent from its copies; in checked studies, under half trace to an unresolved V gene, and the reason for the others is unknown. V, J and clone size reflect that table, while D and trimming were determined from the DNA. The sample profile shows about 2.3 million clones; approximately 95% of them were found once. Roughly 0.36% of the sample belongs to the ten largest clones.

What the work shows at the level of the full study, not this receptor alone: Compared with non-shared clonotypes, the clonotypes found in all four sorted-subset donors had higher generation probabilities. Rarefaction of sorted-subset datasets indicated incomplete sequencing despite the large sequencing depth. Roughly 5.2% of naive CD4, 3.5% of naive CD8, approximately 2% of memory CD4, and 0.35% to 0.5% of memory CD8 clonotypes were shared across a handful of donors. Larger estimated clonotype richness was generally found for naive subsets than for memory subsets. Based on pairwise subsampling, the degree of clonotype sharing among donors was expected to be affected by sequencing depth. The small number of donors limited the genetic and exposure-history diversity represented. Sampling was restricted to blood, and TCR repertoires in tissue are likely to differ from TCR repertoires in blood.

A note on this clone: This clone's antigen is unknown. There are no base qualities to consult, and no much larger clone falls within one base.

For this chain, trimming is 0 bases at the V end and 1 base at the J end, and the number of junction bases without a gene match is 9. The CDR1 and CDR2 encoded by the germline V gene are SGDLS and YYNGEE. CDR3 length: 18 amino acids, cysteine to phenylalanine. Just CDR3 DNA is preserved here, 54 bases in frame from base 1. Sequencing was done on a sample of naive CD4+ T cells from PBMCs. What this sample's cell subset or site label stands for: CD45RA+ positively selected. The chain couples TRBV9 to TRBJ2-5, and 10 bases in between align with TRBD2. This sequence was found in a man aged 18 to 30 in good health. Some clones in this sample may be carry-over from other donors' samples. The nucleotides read TGTGCCAGCAGCGTAGCAACTAGCGGGACGCCCGGCCAAGAGACCCAGTACTTC. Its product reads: CASSVATSGTPGQETQYF.